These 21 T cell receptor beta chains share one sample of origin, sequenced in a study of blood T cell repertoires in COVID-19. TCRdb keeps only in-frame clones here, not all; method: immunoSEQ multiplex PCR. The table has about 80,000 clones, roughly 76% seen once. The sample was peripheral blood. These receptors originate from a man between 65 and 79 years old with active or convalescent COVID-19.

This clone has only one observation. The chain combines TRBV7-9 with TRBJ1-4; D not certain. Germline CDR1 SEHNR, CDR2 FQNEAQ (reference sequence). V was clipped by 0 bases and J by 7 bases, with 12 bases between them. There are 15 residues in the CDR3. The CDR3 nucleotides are TGTGCCAGCAGCTTAGCGAGGCGGGATCGTGAAAAACTGTTTTTT. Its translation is CASSLARRDREKLFF.

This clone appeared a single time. The CDR3: CASGRGPKTSRGYTF. The CDR3 DNA follows: TGTGCCAGCGGGAGGGGACCCAAGACCTCACGTGGCTACACCTTC. V is TRBV11-3 and J is TRBJ1-2; weak D call: TRBD1 (5 bases). V lost 8 bases to trimming and J lost 7 bases, with 23 bases between them. From germline, CDR1 is SGHNT and CDR2 YENEEA. This CDR3 is built from 15 residues.

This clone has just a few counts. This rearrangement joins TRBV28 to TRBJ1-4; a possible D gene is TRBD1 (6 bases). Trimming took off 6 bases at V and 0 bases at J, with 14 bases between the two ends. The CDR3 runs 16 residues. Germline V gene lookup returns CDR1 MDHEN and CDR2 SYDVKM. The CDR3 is CASSPTSGATNEKLFF. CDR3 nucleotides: TGTGCCAGCAGCCCAACCTCAGGGGCAACTAATGAAAAACTGTTTTTT.

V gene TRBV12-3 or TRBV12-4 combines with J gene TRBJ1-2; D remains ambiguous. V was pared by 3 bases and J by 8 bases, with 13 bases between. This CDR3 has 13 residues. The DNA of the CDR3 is TGTGCCAGCAGTTTTTCCGGAGTGCCGGGCTACACCTTC. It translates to CASSFSGVPGYTF.

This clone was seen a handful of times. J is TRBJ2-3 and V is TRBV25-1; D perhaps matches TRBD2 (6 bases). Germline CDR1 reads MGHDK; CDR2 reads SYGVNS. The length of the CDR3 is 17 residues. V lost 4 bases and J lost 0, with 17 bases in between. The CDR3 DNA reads TGTGCCAGCAGTGTTTGGGGGGTCCATGTTAGCACAGATACGCAGTATTTT. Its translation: CASSVWGVHVSTDTQYF.

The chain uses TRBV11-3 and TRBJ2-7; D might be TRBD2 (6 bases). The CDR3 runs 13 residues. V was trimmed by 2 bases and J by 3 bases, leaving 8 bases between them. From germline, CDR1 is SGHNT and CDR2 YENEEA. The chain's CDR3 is CASSLLEGYEQYF. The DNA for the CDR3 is TGTGCCAGCAGCTTACTGGAGGGCTACGAGCAGTACTTC.

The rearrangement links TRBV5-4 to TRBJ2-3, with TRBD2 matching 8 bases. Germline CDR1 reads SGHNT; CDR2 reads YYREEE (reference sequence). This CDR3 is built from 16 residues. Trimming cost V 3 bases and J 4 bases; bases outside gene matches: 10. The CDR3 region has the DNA TGTGCCAGCAGCTCCGCCACCGGGACTAGGTCAGATACGCAGTATTTT. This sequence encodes CASSSATGTRSDTQYF.

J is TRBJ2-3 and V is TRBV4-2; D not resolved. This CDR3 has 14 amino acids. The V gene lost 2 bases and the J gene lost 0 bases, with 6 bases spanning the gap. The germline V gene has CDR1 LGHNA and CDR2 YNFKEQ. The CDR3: CASSQLVSTDTQYF. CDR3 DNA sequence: TGTGCCAGCAGCCAACTCGTCAGCACAGATACGCAGTATTTT.

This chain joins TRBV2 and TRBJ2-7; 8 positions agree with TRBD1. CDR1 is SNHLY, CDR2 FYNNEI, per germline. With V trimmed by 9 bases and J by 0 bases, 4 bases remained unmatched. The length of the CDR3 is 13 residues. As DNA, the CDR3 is TGTGCCAGGACCAGGGGGCCCTCCTACGAGCAGTACTTC. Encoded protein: CARTRGPSYEQYF.

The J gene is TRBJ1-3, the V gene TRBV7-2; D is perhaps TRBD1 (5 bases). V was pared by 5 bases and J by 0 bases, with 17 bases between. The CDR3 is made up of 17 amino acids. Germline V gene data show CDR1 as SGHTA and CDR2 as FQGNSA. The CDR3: CASSLRQPGISGNTIYF. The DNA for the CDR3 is TGTGCCAGCAGCCTCCGACAGCCAGGAATCTCTGGAAACACCATATATTTT.

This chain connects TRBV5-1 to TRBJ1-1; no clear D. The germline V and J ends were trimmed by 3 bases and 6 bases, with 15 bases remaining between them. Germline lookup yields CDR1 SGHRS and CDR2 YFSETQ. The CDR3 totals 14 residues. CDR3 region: CASSSGWEKSEAFF. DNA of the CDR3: TGCGCCAGCAGCTCGGGGTGGGAGAAGTCTGAAGCTTTCTTT.

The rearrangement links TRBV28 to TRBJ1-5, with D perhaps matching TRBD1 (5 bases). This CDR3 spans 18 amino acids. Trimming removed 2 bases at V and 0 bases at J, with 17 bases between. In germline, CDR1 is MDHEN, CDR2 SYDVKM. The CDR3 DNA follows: TGTGCCAGCAGTTTACCTTCGAGTGCAGGGTATAGCAATCAGCCCCAGCATTTT. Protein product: CASSLPSSAGYSNQPQHF.

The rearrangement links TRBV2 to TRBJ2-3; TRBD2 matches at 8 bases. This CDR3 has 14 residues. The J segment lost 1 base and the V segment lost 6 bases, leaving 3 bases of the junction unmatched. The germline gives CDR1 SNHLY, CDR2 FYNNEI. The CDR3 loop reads CASSQTSGTDTQYF. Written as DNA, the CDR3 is TGTGCCAGCAGCCAGACTAGCGGCACAGATACGCAGTATTTT.

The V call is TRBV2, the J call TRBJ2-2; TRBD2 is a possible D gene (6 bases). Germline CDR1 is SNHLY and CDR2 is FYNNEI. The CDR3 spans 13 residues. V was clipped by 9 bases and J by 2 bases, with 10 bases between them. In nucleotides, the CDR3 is TGTGCCAGTAATAGCGGCAACACCGGGGAGCTGTTTTTT. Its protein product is CASNSGNTGELFF. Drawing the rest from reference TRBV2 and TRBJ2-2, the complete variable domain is EPEVTQTPSHQVTQMGQEVILRCVPISNHLYFYWYRQILGQKVEFLVSFYNNEISEKSEIFDDQFSVERPDGSNFTLKIRSTKLEDSAMYFCASNSGNTGELFFGEGSRLTVL.

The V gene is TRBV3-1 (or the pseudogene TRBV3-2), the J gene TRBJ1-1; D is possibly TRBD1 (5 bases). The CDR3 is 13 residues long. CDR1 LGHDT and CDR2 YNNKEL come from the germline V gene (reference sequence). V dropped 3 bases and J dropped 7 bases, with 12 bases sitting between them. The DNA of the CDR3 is TGTGCCAGCAGCCATTCAGGGATCGGTGAAGCTTTCTTT. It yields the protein CASSHSGIGEAFF.

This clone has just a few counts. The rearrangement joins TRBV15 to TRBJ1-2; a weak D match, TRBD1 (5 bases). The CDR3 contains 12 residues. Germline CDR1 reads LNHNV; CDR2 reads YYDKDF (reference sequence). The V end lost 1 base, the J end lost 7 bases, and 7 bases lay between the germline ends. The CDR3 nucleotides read TGTGCCACCAGCAGAGTAGGGGTTGGCTACACCTTC. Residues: CATSRVGVGYTF.

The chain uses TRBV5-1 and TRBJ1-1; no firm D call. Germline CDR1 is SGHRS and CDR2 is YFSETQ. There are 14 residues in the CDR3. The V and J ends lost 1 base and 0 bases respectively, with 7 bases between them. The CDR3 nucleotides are TGCGCCAGCAGCTTGTTTGGGCTGAACACTGAAGCTTTCTTT. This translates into CASSLFGLNTEAFF.

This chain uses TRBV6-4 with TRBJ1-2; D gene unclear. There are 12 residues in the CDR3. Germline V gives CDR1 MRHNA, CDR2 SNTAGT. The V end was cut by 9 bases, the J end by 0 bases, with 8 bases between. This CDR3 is CARQRTNYGYTF. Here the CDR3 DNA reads TGTGCCAGACAGAGAACTAACTATGGCTACACCTTC.

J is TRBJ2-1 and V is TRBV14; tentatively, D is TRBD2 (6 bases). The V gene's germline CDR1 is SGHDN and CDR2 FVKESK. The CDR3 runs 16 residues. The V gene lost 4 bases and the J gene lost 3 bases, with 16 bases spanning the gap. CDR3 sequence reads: CASSRAGSGYYNEQFF. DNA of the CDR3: TGTGCCAGCAGCCGGGCGGGCAGCGGGTACTACAATGAGCAGTTCTTC.

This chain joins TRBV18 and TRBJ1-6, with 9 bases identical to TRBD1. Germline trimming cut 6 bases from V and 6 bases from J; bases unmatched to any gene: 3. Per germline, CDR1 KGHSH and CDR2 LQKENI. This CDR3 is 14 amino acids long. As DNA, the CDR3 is TGTGCCAGCTCGACAGGGGGAGGTAATTCACCCCTCCACTTT. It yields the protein CASSTGGGNSPLHF.

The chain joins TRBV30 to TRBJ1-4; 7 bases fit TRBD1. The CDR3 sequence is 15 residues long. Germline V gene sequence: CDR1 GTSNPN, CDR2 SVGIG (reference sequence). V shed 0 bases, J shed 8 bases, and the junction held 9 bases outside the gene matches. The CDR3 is CAWSVRGLGWEKLFF. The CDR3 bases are TGTGCCTGGAGTGTAAGGGGGCTCGGGTGGGAAAAACTGTTTTTT.